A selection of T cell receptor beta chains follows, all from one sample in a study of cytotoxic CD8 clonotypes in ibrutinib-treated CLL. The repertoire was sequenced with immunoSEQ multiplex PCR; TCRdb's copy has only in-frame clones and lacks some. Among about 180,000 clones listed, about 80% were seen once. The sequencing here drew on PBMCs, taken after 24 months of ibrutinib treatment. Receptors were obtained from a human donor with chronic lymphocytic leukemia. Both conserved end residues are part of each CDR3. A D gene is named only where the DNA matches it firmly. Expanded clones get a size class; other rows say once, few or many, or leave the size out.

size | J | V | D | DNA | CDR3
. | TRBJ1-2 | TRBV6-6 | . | TGTGCCAGCAGTGGGAACTATGGCTACACCTTC | CASSGNYGYTF
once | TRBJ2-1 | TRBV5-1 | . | TGCGCCAGCAGCCTGGGAAGCTACAATGAGCAGTTCTTC | CASSLGSYNEQFF
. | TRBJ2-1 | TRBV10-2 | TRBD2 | TGCGCCAGCAGCCGTAGAGGAACTAGCGGGAATCGTTTGAATGAGCAGTTCTTC | CASSRRGTSGNRLNEQFF
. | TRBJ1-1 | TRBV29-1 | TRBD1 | TGCAGCGTTGAAGATCTACTGGGACAGACGAACACTGAAGCTTTCTTT | CSVEDLLGQTNTEAFF
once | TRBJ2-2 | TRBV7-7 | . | TGTGCTAGCAGCTTCGGGCTAGACACCGGGGAGCTGTTTTTT | CASSFGLDTGELFF
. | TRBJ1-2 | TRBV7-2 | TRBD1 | TGTGCCAGTGACAGGGAGGGGCTCGGTGGCTACACCTTC | CASDREGLGGYTF
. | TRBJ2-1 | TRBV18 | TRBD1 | TGTGCCAGCTCAATGGGACAGTACAATGAGCAGTTCTTC | CASSMGQYNEQFF
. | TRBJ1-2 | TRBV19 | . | TGTGCCAGTAGTGTCGAGGGTTCTGGCTACACCTTC | CASSVEGSGYTF
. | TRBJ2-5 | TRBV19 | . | TGTGCCAGTAGTATAGAGGGAGGAGAGACCCAGTACTTC | CASSIEGGETQYF
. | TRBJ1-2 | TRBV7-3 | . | TGTGCCAGCAGCTCCGGGACCCGGATCGGCTATGGCTACACCTTC | CASSSGTRIGYGYTF
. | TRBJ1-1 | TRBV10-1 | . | TGCGCCAGCAGTGAGCCAGGGTGGCTAGGGGTGGGCACTGAAGCTTTCTTT | CASSEPGWLGVGTEAFF
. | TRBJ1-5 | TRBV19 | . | TGTGCCAGTAGTGAGGGGTTAGGCAATCAGCCCCAGCATTTT | CASSEGLGNQPQHF
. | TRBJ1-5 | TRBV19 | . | TGTGCCAGTAGTATATCTGGGGCGGGAGATGGGCCCCAGCATTTT | CASSISGAGDGPQHF
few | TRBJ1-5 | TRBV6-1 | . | TGTGCCAGCGGAAAAACGGGGTCTAGCAATCAGCCCCAGCATTTT | CASGKTGSSNQPQHF
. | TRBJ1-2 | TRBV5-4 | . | TGTGCCAGCAGCTTGGCCGTCGGAGGGGGTCATGGCTACACCTTC | CASSLAVGGGHGYTF
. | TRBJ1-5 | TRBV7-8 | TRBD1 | TGTGCCAGCAGCTCCCCCGGGACAGGGAATCAGCCCCAGCATTTT | CASSSPGTGNQPQHF
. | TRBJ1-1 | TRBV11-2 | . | TGTGCCAGCAGCCGGGGTGCTGAAGCTTTCTTT | CASSRGAEAFF
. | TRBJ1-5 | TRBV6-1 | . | TGTGCCAGCAGTGAAGGATTAATTAGCAATCAGCCCCAGCATTTT | CASSEGLISNQPQHF
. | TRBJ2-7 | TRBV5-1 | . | TGCGCCAGCAGCTTGGAGGAATCCACCTACGGCGACGAGCAGTACTTC | CASSLEESTYGDEQYF
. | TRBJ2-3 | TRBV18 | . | TGTGCCAGCTCATCCACCCGTGGAGATACGCAGTATTTT | CASSSTRGDTQYF
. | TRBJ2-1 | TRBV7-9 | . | TGTGCCAGCAGCTTAGGGGCTAGCCTTTTAGGGCAGTTCTTC | CASSLGASLLGQFF
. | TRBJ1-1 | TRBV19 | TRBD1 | TGTGCCAGTAGCATGTTAGGGACAGTTAAGGAAGCTTTCTTT | CASSMLGTVKEAFF
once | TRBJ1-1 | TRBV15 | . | TGTGCCACCAGCACTTGGGGGGAAACGGCTTTCTTT | CATSTWGETAFF
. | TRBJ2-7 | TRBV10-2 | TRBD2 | TGCGCCAGCAGTGAGAACAGCGGGGTGCCCTCCTACGAGCAGTACTTC | CASSENSGVPSYEQYF
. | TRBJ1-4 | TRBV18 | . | TGTGCCAGCTCACACACCCGGGGGGAAAAACTGTTTTTT | CASSHTRGEKLFF
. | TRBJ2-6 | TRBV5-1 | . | TGCGCCAGCAGCTTGGCCGCCGGCTCTGGGGCCAACGTCCTGACTTTC | CASSLAAGSGANVLTF
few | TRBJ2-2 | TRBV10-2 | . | TGCGCCAGCACCAGAGAGGTAGCCGGGGAGCTGTTTTTT | CASTREVAGELFF
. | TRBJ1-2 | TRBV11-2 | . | TGTGCCAGCAGCTTCGTCGGGGGGCACGGCTACACCTTC | CASSFVGGHGYTF
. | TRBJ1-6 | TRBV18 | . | TGTGCCAGCTCAGAGACACTCCCATATAATTCACCCCTCCACTTT | CASSETLPYNSPLHF
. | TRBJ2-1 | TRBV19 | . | TGTGCCACCAGGGGACAAGGCTCCTACAATGAGCAGTTCTTC | CATRGQGSYNEQFF
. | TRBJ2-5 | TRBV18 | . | TGTGCCAGCTCACCACCCGGGAACACGTACCAAGAGACCCAGTACTTC | CASSPPGNTYQETQYF
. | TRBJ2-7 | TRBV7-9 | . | TGTGCCAGCAGCTCTATACAGGGCTCGGAGTTTTCCTACGAGCAGTACTTC | CASSSIQGSEFSYEQYF
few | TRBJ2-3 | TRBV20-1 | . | TGCAGTGCTATCCTGAGAGATACGCAGTATTTT | CSAILRDTQYF
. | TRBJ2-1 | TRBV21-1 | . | TGTGCCAGCAGCTATGGACAGGGGAGGCATGAGCAGTTCTTC | CASSYGQGRHEQFF
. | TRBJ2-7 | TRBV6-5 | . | TGTGCCAGCAGTTACTCGCGGGTTACCTACGAGCAGTACTTC | CASSYSRVTYEQYF